Given below is one T cell receptor (beta chain) in context. As yet, its antigen is unknown. These data are taken from a study of blood T cells in healthy people across ages. Healthy Russian Caucasian donors spanned ages roughly 6 to 100 years. Study outcomes and limitations: Whereas aged donors had fewer naive CD4+ cells, long-lived donors had more of them and higher diversity.

Germline V gives CDR1 MNHEY, CDR2 SMNVEV (reference sequence). V shed 3 bases and J shed 1 base, with 9 bases lying between them. The CDR3 is 14 residues long. A second about 7 to 11 cycle PCR used barcoded and J-beta primers. TCRdb recomputed calls from the 5' RACE reads with MiXCR, one row per CDR3 protein. The sample lists 1,500,000 or so distinct CDR3 sequences, 59% occurring once. This TCR was recovered from a man aged 18 to 29 in good health. The specimen was blood. This sequence joins TRBV27 and TRBJ2-5, with no clear D. CDR3 DNA: TGTGCCAGCAGTTTCTGGGGAACCCAAGAGACCCAGTACTTC. Its translation is CASSFWGTQETQYF.